A single sample is the source of the 25 T cell receptor beta chains below, sequenced in a study of neurological immune-mediated disorders. TCRdb recomputed calls from the 5' RACE reads with MiXCR, one row per CDR3 protein. Of under 80,000 distinct CDR3 sequences listed, roughly 9.9% were seen once; the top ten hold about 1.7%. Sequenced material: PBMCs. The receptor set was obtained from a man aged 50 to 60 in good health.

This clonotype was observed at least ten times. This chain connects TRBV28 to TRBJ2-3; TRBD1 or TRBD2 may be the D gene (5 bases each). V lost 3 bases and J lost 2, with 12 bases in between. Per germline, CDR1 MDHEN and CDR2 SYDVKM. This CDR3 region has 15 residues. The CDR3 nucleotides are TGTGCCAGCAGTTTTTCTCAGGGAGTCACAGATACGCAGTATTTT. Its translation: CASSFSQGVTDTQYF.

This clonotype was counted many times. V gene TRBV10-3 combines with J gene TRBJ2-5; TRBD2 matches 10 bases. V lost 0 bases, J lost 2 bases, and 6 bases stayed unmatched. CDR3 length: 17 residues. Germline V gives CDR1 ENHRY, CDR2 SYGVKD. The CDR3 nucleotides read TGTGCCATCAGTGAGTCTCAGGGAGCGGGGGGGCAAGAGACCCAGTACTTC. Translated: CAISESQGAGGQETQYF.

This clonotype was detected ten times or more. The chain links TRBV28 to TRBJ2-7; D uncertain. Germline V lookup: CDR1 MDHEN, CDR2 SYDVKM. The V and J ends lost 2 bases and 5 bases respectively, with 13 bases between them. This CDR3 is built from 14 residues. CDR3 sequence reads: CASSLAALPHEQYF. The CDR3 DNA reads as TGTGCCAGCAGTTTAGCGGCGCTTCCCCACGAGCAGTACTTC.

This clonotype was picked up many times. The V and J genes are TRBV29-1 and TRBJ1-2, with 7 bases identical to TRBD1. This CDR3 comprises 11 residues. Trimming cost V 6 bases and J 4 bases; bases outside gene matches: 2. Germline loops: CDR1 SQVTM, CDR2 ANQGSEA. The CDR3 is CSVGTVYGYTF. The DNA for the CDR3 is TGCAGCGTGGGGACAGTCTATGGCTACACCTTC.

CDR3 nucleotide sequence: TGTGCCAGCAGCTTCCGACTAGCGGCCTACAATGAGCAGTTCTTC. Its translation is CASSFRLAAYNEQFF. This sequence joins TRBV5-6 and TRBJ2-1; 9 nucleotides align to TRBD2. Trimming removed 2 bases from V and 2 bases from J; junction bases left unmatched: 2. The CDR3 runs 15 residues. Germline values: CDR1 SGHDT, CDR2 YYEEEE. The full variable domain, rest sourced from reference TRBV5-6 and TRBJ2-1, is DAGVTQSPTHLIKTRGQQVTLRCSPKSGHDTVSWYQQALGQGPQFIFQYYEEEERQRGNFPDRFSGHQFPNYSSELNVNALLLGDSALYLCASSFRLAAYNEQFFGPGTRLTVL.

In its sample, this clonotype was seen once. Since a much larger clone is just one base distant, this may be a read error. The conserved closing phenylalanine or tryptophan is absent in this CDR3, likely reflecting a read error. The chain combines TRBV6-1 with TRBJ2-7; D not certain. CDR1 and CDR2 (germline): MNHNS, SASEGT. The length of the CDR3 is 13 residues. Trimming stripped 7 bases from V and 2 bases from J, with 12 bases between. The CDR3 is CASTRDGPYEQYY. For the CDR3, the DNA is TGTGCCAGCACTCGTGACGGTCCCTACGAGCAGTACTAC.

The sample holds many counts of this clonotype. The V gene is TRBV6-6, the J gene TRBJ2-1; TRBD2 matches 9 bases. CDR1 and CDR2 (germline): MNHNY, SVGAGI (reference sequence). The ends lost 5 bases at V and 8 bases at J; junction bases unmatched: 16. The CDR3 is made up of 17 amino acids. The CDR3 DNA is TGTGCCAGCAGTCTCGGAGTGTTAGCGGGAGCTAAAGATGAGCAGTTCTTC. Protein sequence: CASSLGVLAGAKDEQFF.

The chain carries TRBV7-2 and TRBJ2-1; D uncertain. CDR1 is SGHTA and CDR2 is FQGNSA in the germline V gene. This CDR3 contains 15 residues. Trimming shortened V by 5 bases and J by 1 base, and 12 bases separated the two germline ends. Here the CDR3 reads CASSLSQASYNEQFF. CDR3 nucleotide sequence: TGTGCCAGCAGCCTCAGCCAGGCGTCCTACAATGAGCAGTTCTTC.

This clonotype appeared many times. J is TRBJ2-5 and V is TRBV24-1, with D perhaps assigned TRBD1 or TRBD2 (5 bases each). Trimming removed 4 bases at V and 1 base at J, with 9 bases between. Germline CDR1 reads KGHDR; CDR2 reads SFDVKD. The CDR3 is made up of 14 amino acids. The CDR3 loop is CATSDPGTQETQYF. DNA for the CDR3: TGTGCCACCAGTGACCCCGGGACCCAAGAGACCCAGTACTTC.

This clonotype has at least ten counts. The genes are TRBV12-3 or TRBV12-4 and TRBJ2-7; D uncertain. The CDR3 has 13 amino acids. V gave up 7 bases and J gave up 6 bases, with 16 bases separating them. In nucleotides, the CDR3 is TGTGCCAGCATCCTCTCCAATTCCCTCGAGCAGTACTTC. This sequence encodes CASILSNSLEQYF.

The rearrangement links TRBV5-1 to TRBJ2-3; D unclear. Germline V gives CDR1 SGHRS, CDR2 YFSETQ. Deletions cut 3 bases from V and 0 bases from J, with 14 bases between. CDR3 size: 16 residues. The CDR3 loop is CASSSTGVASTDTQYF. The CDR3 DNA is TGCGCCAGCAGCTCCACTGGCGTTGCTAGCACAGATACGCAGTATTTT.

In its sample, this clonotype was seen many times. The chain is built from TRBV7-2 and TRBJ2-1; TRBD2 agrees at 8 bases. This CDR3 region has 15 residues. With V trimmed by 5 bases and J by 7 bases, 10 bases remained unmatched. CDR1 and CDR2 from the germline V gene are SGHTA and FQGNSA. CDR3 residues: CASSTRTSWGNEQFF. CDR3 sequence (DNA): TGTGCCAGCAGCACTCGGACTAGCTGGGGTAATGAGCAGTTCTTC. The entire variable domain, with the rest obtained from reference TRBV7-2 and TRBJ2-1, is as follows: GAGVSQSPSNKVTEKGKDVELRCDPISGHTALYWYRQSLGQGLEFLIYFQGNSAPDKSGLPSDRFSAERTGGSVSTLTIQRTQQEDSAVYLCASSTRTSWGNEQFFGPGTRLTVL.

This clonotype occurred many times. The chain joins TRBV9 to TRBJ2-7; D gene unclear. The CDR3 covers 12 residues. Trimming took off 3 bases at V and 0 bases at J, with 4 bases between the two ends. Germline V gene sequence: CDR1 SGDLS, CDR2 YYNGEE. The CDR3 loop is CASSGTSYEQYF. The CDR3 DNA reads TGTGCCAGCAGCGGGACCTCCTACGAGCAGTACTTC.

This clonotype was seen repeatedly, ten times or more. This chain links TRBV12-3 or TRBV12-4 with TRBJ1-5; possible D gene TRBD1, 5 bases. The V end lost 7 bases, the J end lost 1 base, and 14 bases lay between the germline ends. This CDR3 is 15 amino acids long. The CDR3 loop is CASNTEGLSNQPQHF. CDR3 DNA sequence: TGTGCCAGCAACACCGAGGGACTCAGCAATCAGCCCCAGCATTTT.

This chain links TRBV20-1 with TRBJ1-1; maybe TRBD1 (5 bases). V dropped 0 bases and J dropped 8 bases, with 19 bases sitting between them. The CDR3 is 15 amino acids. Germline CDR1 DFQATT, CDR2 SNEGSKA (reference sequence). The CDR3 is CSARDLLRGPLEAFF. CDR3 nucleotides: TGCAGTGCTAGAGATCTTCTTAGGGGACCCCTCGAAGCTTTCTTT.

Concerning this clonotype: This clone may be a read error of a much larger clone one base away. The chain has TRBV20-1 and TRBJ1-5; D is undetermined. The CDR3 is made up of 12 amino acids. The germline V gene encodes CDR1 DFQATT and CDR2 SNEGSKA (reference sequence). In DNA, the CDR3 is TGCAGTGCTATCTGGAGCAATCAGCCCAAGCATTTT. This encodes CSAIWSNQPKHF.

The chain has TRBV2 and TRBJ1-2, with TRBD1 as a possible D gene (5 bases). The germline V gene has CDR1 SNHLY and CDR2 FYNNEI. This CDR3 contains 14 residues. V shed 6 bases and J shed 4 bases, with 15 bases lying between them. In nucleotides, the CDR3 is TGTGCCAGCAGGGGGGAGGGCGGACCCTATGGCTACACCTTC. It translates to CASRGEGGPYGYTF.

This clonotype appeared many times. The V call is TRBV20-1, the J call TRBJ2-3, with 9 bases aligning to TRBD1. Unmatched junction bases numbered 13, after V lost 6 bases and J lost 0 bases. The CDR3 consists of 17 residues. Germline CDR1 is DFQATT and CDR2 is SNEGSKA (reference sequence). Written as DNA, the CDR3 is TGCAGTGCCATTGACAGGGGGAAATCCTCTAGCACAGATACGCAGTATTTT. Translating it yields CSAIDRGKSSSTDTQYF.

This clonotype was detected ten times or more. The chain is built from TRBV12-3 or TRBV12-4 and TRBJ2-7; possibly TRBD2 for D (5 bases). This CDR3 region has 15 residues. V lost 4 bases and J lost 1, with 14 bases in between. Here the CDR3 reads CASSSSQTTSYEQYF. The CDR3 nucleotides read TGTGCCAGCAGTTCTAGCCAGACAACTTCCTACGAGCAGTACTTC.

In this sample, this clonotype turned up many times. V gene TRBV3-1 combines with J gene TRBJ2-1; 10 positions agree with TRBD2. V shed 6 bases and J 7 bases; nucleotides not matched to a gene: 12. The CDR3 has 16 amino acids. Germline CDR1 is LGHDT and CDR2 is YNNKEL (reference sequence). Written as DNA, the CDR3 is TGTGCCAGCAGTCGACGAAGCGGGAGGGCCGGGAATGAGCAGTTCTTC. Translated, it gives CASSRRSGRAGNEQFF.

This clonotype was observed many times. The chain employs TRBV15 and TRBJ1-2; D unclear. The germline gives CDR1 LNHNV, CDR2 YYDKDF (reference sequence). The V gene lost 0 bases and the J gene lost 0 bases, with 8 bases spanning the gap. The CDR3 totals 15 residues. CDR3 loop: CATSRDQRSNYGYTF. CDR3 nucleotides: TGTGCCACCAGCAGAGATCAGCGTTCTAACTATGGCTACACCTTC. Combining the CDR3 with reference TRBV15 and TRBJ1-2 gives the whole variable domain DAMVIQNPRYQVTQFGKPVTLSCSQTLNHNVMYWYQQKSSQAPKLLFHYYDKDFNNEADTPDNFQSRRPNTSFCFLDIRSPGLGDTAMYLCATSRDQRSNYGYTFGSGTRLTVV.

In its sample, this clonotype was seen many times. The chain recombines TRBV27 with TRBJ2-3; D possibly corresponds to TRBD2 (5 bases). In germline, CDR1 is MNHEY, CDR2 SMNVEV (reference sequence). Trimming removed 7 bases from V and 2 bases from J, with 13 bases in between. The length of the CDR3 is 14 residues. In DNA, the CDR3 is TGTGCCAGCACACGGACTCTACTCACAGATACGCAGTATTTT. Translation gives CASTRTLLTDTQYF.

This clonotype was found many times. The CDR3: CATSRDKSTYNEQFF. DNA of the CDR3: TGTGCCACCAGCAGAGATAAATCAACCTACAATGAGCAGTTCTTC. This chain connects TRBV15 to TRBJ2-1, with unresolved D. The ends were cut back, 0 bases at V and 2 bases at J, with 8 bases in the middle. This CDR3 region has 15 residues. Germline V gene data show CDR1 as LNHNV and CDR2 as YYDKDF (reference sequence).

This clonotype has ten or more counts. This chain uses TRBV20-1 with TRBJ1-5; 7 bases fit TRBD1. Trimming took 6 bases from V and 8 from J; bases not matched to a gene: 4. The germline gives CDR1 DFQATT, CDR2 SNEGSKA (reference sequence). CDR3 length: 11 residues. For the CDR3, the DNA is TGCAGTGCGGGTGACAGGGAGCCCCAGCATTTT. Residues: CSAGDREPQHF.

The chain employs TRBV6-5 and TRBJ2-5; possibly TRBD1 for D (6 bases). Germline V gene lookup returns CDR1 MNHEY and CDR2 SVGAGI. The CDR3 consists of 15 residues. V was clipped by 2 bases and J by 4 bases, with 14 bases between them. CDR3 region: CASSYGGQYGETQYF. CDR3 bases: TGTGCCAGCAGTTACGGAGGACAGTACGGAGAGACCCAGTACTTC.